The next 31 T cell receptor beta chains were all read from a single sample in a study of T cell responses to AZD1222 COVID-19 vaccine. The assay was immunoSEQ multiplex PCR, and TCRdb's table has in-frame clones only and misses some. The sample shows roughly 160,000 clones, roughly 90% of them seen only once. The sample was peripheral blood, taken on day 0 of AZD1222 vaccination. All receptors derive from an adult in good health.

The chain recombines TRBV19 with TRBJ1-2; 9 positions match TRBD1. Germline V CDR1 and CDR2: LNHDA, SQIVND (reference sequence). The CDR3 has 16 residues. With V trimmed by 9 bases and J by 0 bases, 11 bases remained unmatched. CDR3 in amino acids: CASEMGTGISNYGYTF. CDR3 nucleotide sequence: TGTGCCAGCGAGATGGGGACAGGGATTTCTAACTATGGCTACACCTTC.

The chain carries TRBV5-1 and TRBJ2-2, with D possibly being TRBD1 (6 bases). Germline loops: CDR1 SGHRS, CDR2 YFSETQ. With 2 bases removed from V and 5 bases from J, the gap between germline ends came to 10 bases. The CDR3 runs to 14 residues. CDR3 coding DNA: TGCGCCAGCAGCTTCTCAGGGGTTACCGGGGAGCTGTTTTTT. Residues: CASSFSGVTGELFF. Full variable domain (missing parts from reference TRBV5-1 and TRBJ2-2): KAGVTQTPRYLIKTRGQQVTLSCSPISGHRSVSWYQQTPGQGLQFLFEYFSETQRNKGNFPGRFSGRQFSNSRSEMNVSTLELGDSALYLCASSFSGVTGELFFGEGSRLTVL.

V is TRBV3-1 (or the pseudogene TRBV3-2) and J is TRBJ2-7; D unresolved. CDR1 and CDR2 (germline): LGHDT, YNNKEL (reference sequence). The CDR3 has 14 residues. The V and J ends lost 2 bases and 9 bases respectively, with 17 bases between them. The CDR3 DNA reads TGTGCCAGCAGCCAACCCCCGGTAACAGCTCGGCAGTACTTC. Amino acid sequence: CASSQPPVTARQYF.

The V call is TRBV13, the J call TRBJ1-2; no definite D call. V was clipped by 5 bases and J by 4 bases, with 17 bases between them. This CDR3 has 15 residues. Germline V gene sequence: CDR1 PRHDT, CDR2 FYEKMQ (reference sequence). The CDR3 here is CASSPFSIPTYGYTF. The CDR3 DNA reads TGTGCCAGCAGCCCGTTTTCAATACCGACCTATGGCTACACCTTC. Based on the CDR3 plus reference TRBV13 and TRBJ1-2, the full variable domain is AAGVIQSPRHLIKEKRETATLKCYPIPRHDTVYWYQQGPGQDPQFLISFYEKMQSDKGSIPDRFSAQQFSDYHSELNMSSLELGDSALYFCASSPFSIPTYGYTFGSGTRLTVV.

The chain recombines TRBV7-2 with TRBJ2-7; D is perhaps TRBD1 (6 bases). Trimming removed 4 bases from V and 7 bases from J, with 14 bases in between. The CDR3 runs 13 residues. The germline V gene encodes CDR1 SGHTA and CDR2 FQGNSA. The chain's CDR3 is CASSSGTKREQYF. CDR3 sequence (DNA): TGTGCCAGCAGCTCAGGGACAAAACGGGAGCAGTACTTC. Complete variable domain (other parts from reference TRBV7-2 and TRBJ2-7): GAGVSQSPSNKVTEKGKDVELRCDPISGHTALYWYRQSLGQGLEFLIYFQGNSAPDKSGLPSDRFSAERTGGSVSTLTIQRTQQEDSAVYLCASSSGTKREQYFGPGTRLTVT.

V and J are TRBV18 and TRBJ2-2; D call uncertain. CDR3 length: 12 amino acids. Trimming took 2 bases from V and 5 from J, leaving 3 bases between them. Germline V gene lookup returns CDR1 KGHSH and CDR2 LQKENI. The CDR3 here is CASSPTTGELFF. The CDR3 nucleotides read TGTGCCAGCTCACCAACTACCGGGGAGCTGTTTTTT.

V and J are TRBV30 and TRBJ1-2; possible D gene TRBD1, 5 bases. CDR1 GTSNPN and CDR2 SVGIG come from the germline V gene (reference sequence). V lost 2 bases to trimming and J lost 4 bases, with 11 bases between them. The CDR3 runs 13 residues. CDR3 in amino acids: CAWSWGRFYGYTF. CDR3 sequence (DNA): TGTGCCTGGAGTTGGGGCAGGTTCTATGGCTACACCTTC.

CDR3: CASSLGLQGATGANVLTF. In DNA form, the CDR3 reads TGTGCCAGCAGCTTAGGTCTACAGGGGGCGACCGGGGCCAACGTCCTGACTTTC. The chain recombines TRBV11-2 with TRBJ2-6, with TRBD1 matching over 9 bases. From germline, CDR1 is SGHAT and CDR2 FQNNGV. V shed 1 base and J 4 bases; nucleotides not matched to a gene: 8. The CDR3 spans 18 residues.

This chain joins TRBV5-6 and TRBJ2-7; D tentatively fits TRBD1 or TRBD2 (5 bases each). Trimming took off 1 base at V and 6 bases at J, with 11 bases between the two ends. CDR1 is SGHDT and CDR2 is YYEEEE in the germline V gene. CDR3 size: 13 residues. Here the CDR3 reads CASSLRDLGEQYF. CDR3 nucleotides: TGTGCCAGCAGCTTGAGGGACCTCGGCGAGCAGTACTTC.

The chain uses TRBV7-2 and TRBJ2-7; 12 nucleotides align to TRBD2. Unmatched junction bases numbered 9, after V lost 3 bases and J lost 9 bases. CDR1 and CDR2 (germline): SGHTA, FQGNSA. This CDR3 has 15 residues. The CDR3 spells CASSFSPTSGSVQYF. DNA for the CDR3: TGTGCCAGCAGCTTCAGTCCGACTAGCGGGAGCGTGCAGTACTTC. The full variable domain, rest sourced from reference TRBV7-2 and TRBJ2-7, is GAGVSQSPSNKVTEKGKDVELRCDPISGHTALYWYRQSLGQGLEFLIYFQGNSAPDKSGLPSDRFSAERTGGSVSTLTIQRTQQEDSAVYLCASSFSPTSGSVQYFGPGTRLTVT.

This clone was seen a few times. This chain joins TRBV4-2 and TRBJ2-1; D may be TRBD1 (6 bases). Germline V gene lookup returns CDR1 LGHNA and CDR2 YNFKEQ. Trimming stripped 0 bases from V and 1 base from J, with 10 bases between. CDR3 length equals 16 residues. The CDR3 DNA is TGTGCCAGCAGCCAAGATAACAGGGAATCCTACAATGAGCAGTTCTTC. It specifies CASSQDNRESYNEQFF.

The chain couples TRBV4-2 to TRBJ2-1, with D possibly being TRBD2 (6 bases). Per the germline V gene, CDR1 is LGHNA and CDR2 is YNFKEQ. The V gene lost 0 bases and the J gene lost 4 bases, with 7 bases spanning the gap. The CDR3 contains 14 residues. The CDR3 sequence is CASSQEGLYNEQFF. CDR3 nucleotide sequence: TGTGCCAGCAGCCAAGAGGGACTTTACAATGAGCAGTTCTTC.

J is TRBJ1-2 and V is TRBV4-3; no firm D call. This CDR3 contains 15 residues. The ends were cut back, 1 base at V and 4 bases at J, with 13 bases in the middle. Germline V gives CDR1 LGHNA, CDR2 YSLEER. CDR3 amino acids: CASSQGSFSGYGYTF. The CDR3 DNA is TGCGCCAGCAGCCAAGGATCCTTCAGTGGCTATGGCTACACCTTC.

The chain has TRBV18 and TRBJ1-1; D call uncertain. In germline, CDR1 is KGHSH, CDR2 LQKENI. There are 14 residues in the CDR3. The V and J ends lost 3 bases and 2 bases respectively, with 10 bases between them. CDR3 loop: CASSPVDKNTEAFF. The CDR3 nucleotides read TGTGCCAGCTCACCCGTCGACAAAAACACTGAAGCTTTCTTT.

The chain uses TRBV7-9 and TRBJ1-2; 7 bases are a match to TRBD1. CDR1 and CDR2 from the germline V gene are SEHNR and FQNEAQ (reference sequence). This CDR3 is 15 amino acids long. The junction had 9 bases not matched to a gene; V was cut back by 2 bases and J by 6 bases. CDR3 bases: TGTGCCAGCAGCTTACGGCAGGGGGGGACGAATGGCTACACCTTC. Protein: CASSLRQGGTNGYTF.

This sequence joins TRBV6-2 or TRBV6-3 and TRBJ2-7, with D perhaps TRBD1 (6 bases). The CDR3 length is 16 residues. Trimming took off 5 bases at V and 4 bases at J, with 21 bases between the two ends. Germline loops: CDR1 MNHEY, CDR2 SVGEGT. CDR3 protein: CASSPRGMPGIYEQYF. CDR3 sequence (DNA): TGTGCCAGCAGTCCAAGGGGGATGCCGGGGATTTACGAGCAGTACTTC.

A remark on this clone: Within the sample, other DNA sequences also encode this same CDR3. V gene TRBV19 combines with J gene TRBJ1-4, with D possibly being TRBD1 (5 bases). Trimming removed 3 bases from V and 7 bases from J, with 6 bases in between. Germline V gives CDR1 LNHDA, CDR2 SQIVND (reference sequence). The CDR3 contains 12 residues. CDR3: CASSIGGEKLFF. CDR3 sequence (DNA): TGTGCCAGTAGTATCGGGGGTGAAAAACTGTTTTTT. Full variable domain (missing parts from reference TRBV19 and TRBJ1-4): DGGITQSPKYLFRKEGQNVTLSCEQNLNHDAMYWYRQDPGQGLRLIYYSQIVNDFQKGDIAEGYSVSREKKESFPLTVTSAQKNPTAFYLCASSIGGEKLFFGSGTQLSVL.

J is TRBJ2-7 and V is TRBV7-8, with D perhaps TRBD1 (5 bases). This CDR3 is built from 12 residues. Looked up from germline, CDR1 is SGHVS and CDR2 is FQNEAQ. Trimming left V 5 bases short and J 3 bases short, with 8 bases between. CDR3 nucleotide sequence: TGTGCCAGCAGCGGCGACAGCTACGAGCAGTACTTC. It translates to CASSGDSYEQYF.

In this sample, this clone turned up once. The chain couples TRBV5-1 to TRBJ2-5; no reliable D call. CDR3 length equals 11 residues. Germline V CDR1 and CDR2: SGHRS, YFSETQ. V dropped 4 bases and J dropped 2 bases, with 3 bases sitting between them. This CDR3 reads CASSRQETQYF. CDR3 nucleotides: TGCGCCAGCAGCCGACAAGAGACCCAGTACTTC.

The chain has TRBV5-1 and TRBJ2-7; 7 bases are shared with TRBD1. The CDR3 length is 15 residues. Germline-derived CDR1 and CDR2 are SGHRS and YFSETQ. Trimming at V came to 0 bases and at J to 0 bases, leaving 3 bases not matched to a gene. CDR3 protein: CASSLDGTASYEQYF. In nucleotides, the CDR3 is TGCGCCAGCAGCTTGGATGGGACAGCCTCCTACGAGCAGTACTTC.

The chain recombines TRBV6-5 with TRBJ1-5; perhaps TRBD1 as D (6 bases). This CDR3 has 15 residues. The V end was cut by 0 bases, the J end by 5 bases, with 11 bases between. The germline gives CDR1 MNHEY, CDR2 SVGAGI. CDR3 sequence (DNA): TGTGCCAGCAGTTACTCGGGAGGGGGAGATCAGCCCCAGCATTTT. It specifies CASSYSGGGDQPQHF.

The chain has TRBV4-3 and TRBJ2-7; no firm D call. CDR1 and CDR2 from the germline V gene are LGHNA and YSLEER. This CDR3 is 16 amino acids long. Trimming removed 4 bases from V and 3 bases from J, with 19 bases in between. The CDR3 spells CASSPRKTGRNYEQYF. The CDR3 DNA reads TGCGCCAGCAGCCCACGTAAAACCGGACGGAACTACGAGCAGTACTTC.

The CDR3 DNA is TGTGCCAGCAGAGTTAACCCGTCTTCTAACACCGGGGAGCTGTTTTTT. It specifies CASRVNPSSNTGELFF. This sequence joins TRBV27 and TRBJ2-2, with D unclear. The ends were cut back, 6 bases at V and 2 bases at J, with 16 bases in the middle. The CDR3 runs to 16 residues. Germline-derived CDR1 and CDR2 are MNHEY and SMNVEV (reference sequence).

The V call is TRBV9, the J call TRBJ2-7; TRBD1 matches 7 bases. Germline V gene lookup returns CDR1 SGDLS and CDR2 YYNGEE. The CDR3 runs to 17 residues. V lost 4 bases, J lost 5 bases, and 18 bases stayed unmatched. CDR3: CASSSSPDRVRADEQYF. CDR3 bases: TGTGCCAGCAGCAGTAGCCCCGACAGGGTACGGGCCGACGAGCAGTACTTC.

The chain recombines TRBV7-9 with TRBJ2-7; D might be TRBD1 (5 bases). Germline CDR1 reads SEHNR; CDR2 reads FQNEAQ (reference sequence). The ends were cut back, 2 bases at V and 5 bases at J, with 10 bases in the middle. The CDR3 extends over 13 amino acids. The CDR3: CASSLQGFHEQYF. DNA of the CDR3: TGTGCCAGCAGCTTACAGGGTTTCCACGAGCAGTACTTC.

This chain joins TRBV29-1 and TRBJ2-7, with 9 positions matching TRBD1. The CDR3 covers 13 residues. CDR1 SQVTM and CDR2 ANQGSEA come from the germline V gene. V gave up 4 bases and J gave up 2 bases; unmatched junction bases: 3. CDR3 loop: CSVVGQGTYEQYF. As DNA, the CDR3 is TGCAGCGTTGTTGGACAGGGGACCTACGAGCAGTACTTC.

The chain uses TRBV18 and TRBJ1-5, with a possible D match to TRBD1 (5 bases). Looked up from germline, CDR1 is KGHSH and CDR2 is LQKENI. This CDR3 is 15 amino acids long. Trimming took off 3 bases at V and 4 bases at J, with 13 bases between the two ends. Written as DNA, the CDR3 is TGTGCCAGCTCACCGCAGGCGGAGGGGAATCAGCCCCAGCATTTT. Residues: CASSPQAEGNQPQHF. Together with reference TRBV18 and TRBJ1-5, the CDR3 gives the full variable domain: NAGVMQNPRHLVRRRGQEARLRCSPMKGHSHVYWYRQLPEEGLKFMVYLQKENIIDESGMPKERFSAEFPKEGPSILRIQQVVRGDSAAYFCASSPQAEGNQPQHFGDGTRLSIL.

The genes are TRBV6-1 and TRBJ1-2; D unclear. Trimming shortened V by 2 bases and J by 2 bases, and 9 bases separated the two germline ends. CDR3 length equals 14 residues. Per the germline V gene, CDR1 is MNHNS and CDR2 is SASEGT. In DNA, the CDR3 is TGTGCCAGCAGTGAACCCAGCACGAACTATGGCTACACCTTC. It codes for CASSEPSTNYGYTF.

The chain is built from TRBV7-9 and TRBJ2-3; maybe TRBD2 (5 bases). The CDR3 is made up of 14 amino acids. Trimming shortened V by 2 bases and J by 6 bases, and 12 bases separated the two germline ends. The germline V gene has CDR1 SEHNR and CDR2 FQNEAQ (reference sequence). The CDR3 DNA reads TGTGCCAGCAGCTTAATTCGGGGTGCGGATACGCAGTATTTT. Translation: CASSLIRGADTQYF.

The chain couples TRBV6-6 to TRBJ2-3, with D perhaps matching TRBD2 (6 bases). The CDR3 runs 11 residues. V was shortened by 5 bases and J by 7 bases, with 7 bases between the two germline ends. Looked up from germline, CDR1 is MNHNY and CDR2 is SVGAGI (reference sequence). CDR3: CASSLAYTQYF. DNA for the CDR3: TGTGCCAGCAGTCTAGCGTATACGCAGTATTTT.

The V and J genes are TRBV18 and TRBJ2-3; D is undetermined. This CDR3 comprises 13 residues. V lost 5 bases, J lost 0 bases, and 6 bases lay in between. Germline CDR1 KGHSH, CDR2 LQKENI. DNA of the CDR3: TGTGCCAGCTCAGTAACTAGCACAGATACGCAGTATTTT. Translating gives CASSVTSTDTQYF.